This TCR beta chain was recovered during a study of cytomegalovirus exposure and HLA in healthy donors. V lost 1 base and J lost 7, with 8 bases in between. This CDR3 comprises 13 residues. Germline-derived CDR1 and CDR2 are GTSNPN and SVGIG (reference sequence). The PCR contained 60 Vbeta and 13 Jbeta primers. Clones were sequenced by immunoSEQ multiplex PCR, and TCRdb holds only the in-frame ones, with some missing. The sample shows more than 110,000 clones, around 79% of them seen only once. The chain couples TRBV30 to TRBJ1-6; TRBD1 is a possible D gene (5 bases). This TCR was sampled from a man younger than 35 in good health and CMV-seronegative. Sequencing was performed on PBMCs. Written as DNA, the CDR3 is TGTGCCTGGAGTGCCCCAGGGAATTCACCCCTCCACTTT. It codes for CAWSAPGNSPLHF.